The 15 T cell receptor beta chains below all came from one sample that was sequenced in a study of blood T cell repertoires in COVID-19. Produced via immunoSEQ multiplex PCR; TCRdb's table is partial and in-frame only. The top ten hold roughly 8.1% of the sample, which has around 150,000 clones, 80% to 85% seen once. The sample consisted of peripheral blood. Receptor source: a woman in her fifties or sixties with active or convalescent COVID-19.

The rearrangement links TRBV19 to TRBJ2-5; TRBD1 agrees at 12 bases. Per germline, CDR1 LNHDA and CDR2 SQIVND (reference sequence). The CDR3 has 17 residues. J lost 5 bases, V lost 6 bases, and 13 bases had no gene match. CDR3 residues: CASSDRDRGLSGETQYF. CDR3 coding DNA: TGTGCCAGTAGCGATCGGGACAGGGGGCTTTCGGGGGAGACCCAGTACTTC.

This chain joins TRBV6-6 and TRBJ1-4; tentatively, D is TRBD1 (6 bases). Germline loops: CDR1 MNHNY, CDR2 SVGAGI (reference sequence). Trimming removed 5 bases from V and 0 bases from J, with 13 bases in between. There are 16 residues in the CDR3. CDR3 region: CASSGAKGATNEKLFF. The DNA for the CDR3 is TGTGCCAGCAGTGGTGCTAAGGGGGCAACTAATGAAAAACTGTTTTTT.

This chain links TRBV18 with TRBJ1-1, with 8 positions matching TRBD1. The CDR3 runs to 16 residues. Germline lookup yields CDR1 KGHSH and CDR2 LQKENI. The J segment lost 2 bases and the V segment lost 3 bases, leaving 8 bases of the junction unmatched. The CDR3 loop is CASSPPGGTANTEAFF. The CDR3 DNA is TGTGCCAGCTCACCCCCAGGGGGCACTGCCAACACTGAAGCTTTCTTT.

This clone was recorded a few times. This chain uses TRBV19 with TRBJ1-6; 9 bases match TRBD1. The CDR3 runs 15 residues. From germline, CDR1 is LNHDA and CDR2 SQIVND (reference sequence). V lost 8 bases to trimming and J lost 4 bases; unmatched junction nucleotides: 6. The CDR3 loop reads CASSGQGMYNSPLHF. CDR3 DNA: TGTGCCAGTTCAGGACAGGGGATGTATAATTCACCCCTCCACTTT.

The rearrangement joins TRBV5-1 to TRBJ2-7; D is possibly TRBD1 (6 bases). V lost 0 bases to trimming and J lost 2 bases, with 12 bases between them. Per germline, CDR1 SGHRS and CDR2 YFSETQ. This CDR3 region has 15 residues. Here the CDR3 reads CASSLVGTSTYEQYF. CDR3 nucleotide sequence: TGCGCCAGCAGCTTGGTGGGGACATCTACCTACGAGCAGTACTTC.

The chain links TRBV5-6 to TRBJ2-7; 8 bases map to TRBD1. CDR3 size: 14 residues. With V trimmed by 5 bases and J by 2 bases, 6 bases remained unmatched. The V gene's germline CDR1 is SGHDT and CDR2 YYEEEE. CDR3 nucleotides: TGTGCCAGCAGACGGACAGGGAGAGCCTACGAGCAGTACGTC. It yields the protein CASRRTGRAYEQYV.

The CDR3 reads CASSQDPGRDASYEQYF. In nucleotides, the CDR3 is TGTGCCAGCAGCCAAGATCCGGGGCGGGACGCTTCCTACGAGCAGTACTTC. This rearrangement joins TRBV3-1 (or the pseudogene TRBV3-2) to TRBJ2-7; D may be TRBD2 (6 bases). Germline CDR1 is LGHDT and CDR2 is YNNKEL (reference sequence). With 0 bases removed from V and 1 base from J, the gap between germline ends came to 16 bases. CDR3 length equals 17 residues.

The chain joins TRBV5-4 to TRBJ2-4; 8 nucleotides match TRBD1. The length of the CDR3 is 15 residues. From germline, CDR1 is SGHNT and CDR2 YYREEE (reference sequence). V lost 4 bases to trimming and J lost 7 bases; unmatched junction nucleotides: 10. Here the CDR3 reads CASSPADRDTNIQYF. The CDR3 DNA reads TGTGCCAGCAGCCCAGCGGACAGGGATACCAACATTCAGTACTTC.

Written as DNA, the CDR3 is TGTGCCAGCAGCCCGAACCTTCCGGGACAGGGGGGTGTAGACATTCAGTACTTC. Translation: CASSPNLPGQGGVDIQYF. The rearrangement uses TRBV16 and TRBJ2-4; 11 positions match TRBD1. Germline V gene lookup returns CDR1 KGHSY and CDR2 FQNENV. This CDR3 is 18 amino acids long. V dropped 4 bases and J dropped 8; count of bases not matched to a gene: 16.

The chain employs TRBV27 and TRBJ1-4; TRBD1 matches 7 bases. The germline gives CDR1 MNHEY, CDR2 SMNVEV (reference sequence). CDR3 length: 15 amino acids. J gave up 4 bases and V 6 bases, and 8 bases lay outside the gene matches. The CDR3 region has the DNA TGTGCCAGCAGCAAGAGACAGGGTAATAATGAAAAACTGTTTTTT. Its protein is CASSKRQGNNEKLFF.

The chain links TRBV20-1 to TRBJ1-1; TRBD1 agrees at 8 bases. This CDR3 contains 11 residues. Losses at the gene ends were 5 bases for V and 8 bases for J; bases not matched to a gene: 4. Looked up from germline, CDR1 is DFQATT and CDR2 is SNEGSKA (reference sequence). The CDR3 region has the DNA TGCAGTGCTTGGCGACAGGGGGAAGCTTTCTTT. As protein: CSAWRQGEAFF.

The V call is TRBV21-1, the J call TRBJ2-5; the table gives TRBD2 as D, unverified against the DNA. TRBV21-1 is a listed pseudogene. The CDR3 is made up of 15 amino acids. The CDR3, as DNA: TGTGCCAGCAGCAAAGACGGGGACTACCAAGAGACCCAGTACTTC. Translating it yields CASSKDGDYQETQYF.

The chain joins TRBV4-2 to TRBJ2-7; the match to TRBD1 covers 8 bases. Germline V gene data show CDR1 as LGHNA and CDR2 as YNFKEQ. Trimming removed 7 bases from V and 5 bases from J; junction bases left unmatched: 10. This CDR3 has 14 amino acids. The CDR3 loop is CASTSGQGTHEQYF. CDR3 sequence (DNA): TGTGCCAGCACCTCTGGACAGGGAACCCACGAGCAGTACTTC.

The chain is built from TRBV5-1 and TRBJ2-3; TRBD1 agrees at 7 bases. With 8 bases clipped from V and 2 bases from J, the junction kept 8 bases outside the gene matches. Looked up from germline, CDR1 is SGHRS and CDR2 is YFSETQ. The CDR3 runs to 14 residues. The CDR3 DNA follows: TGCGCCAGTTCTCGAGGGGGCGACACAGATACGCAGTATTTT. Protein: CASSRGGDTDTQYF.

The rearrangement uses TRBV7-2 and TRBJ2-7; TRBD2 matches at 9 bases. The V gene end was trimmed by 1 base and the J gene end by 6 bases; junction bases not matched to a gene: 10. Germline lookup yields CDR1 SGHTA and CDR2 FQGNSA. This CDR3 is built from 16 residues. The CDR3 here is CASSLVGGRASGEQYF. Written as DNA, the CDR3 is TGTGCCAGCAGCTTAGTAGGCGGGAGGGCCTCCGGCGAGCAGTACTTC.